The present entry profiles one T cell receptor (beta chain) with its context. Its antigen is unknown. Base qualities are not provided; no much larger clone lies one nucleotide away. This sample is drawn from a study of esophageal squamous cell carcinoma tumors listed by TCRdb under 2021. Concerning the study at large: Principal component analysis with K-means clustering of immunohistochemical values for T-cell and checkpoint markers was used to divide patients into immuno relation high and low groups. Across the 10 or so cases, 1.7 million or so TCRalpha and fewer than 1.3 million TCRbeta total reads were obtained, of which about 32,000 and 35,000 were unique. In Japan, approximately 52 patients with esophageal squamous cell carcinoma who were treated surgically made up the wider cohort, which included some 20 high and approximately 30 low immuno relation cases. TCR sequencing covered roughly ten patients: five randomly selected high immuno relation cases and five background-matched low immuno relation cases. The goal of the study was to evaluate both the diversity of the TCR repertoire and the shared TCR repertoires of T cells inside the tumor environment of esophageal squamous cell carcinoma. The investigation overall reported the following: About 30% of the 10 cases showed a single dominant TCRalpha VJ recombination with apparently reduced TCRalpha diversity. Twenty-seven TRAV|TRAJ and about two dozen TRBV|TRBJ combinations appeared shared among high immuno relation cases, including TRAV13-1|TRAJ22 and TRBV7-9|TRBJ2-7. Shared V|J recombination candidates may have been selected by chance because variation in the TCRalphabeta repertoire was large. Since the TCRalpha and TCRbeta chains were sequenced separately, neither the chain pairing nor the recognized antigens could be determined. Only a few cases were included in the TCR repertoire analysis, and no investigation at the CDR3 clonotype level was carried out. Total TCR repertoire counts did not differ between groups, but significant repertoire counts were higher in the high immuno relation group.

Anyone who had received neoadjuvant chemotherapy or who was missing clinical information was not enrolled. The TCR-sequenced cases shown were male and had subtotal esophagectomy with 2- or 3-field lymphadenectomy. A Qiagen AllPrep kit was used to extract RNA from bulk tumor tissue sections, and T cells were not sorted. Small sections of surgically resected tumor tissue were stored in RNAlater reagent at -80°C until RNA extraction. The library was obtained by 5' RACE. The PCR step used KAPA HiFi along with constant-region primers for TCRalpha or TCRbeta and a P20EA primer, and a nested second PCR with CA2 or CB2 followed. TCR genes were amplified by unbiased adaptor ligation RT-PCR, with reverse transcription by Superscript III and a polyT18-containing BSL-18E primer. Following second-strand synthesis and blunting, the P10EA/P20EA adaptor was ligated to the 5' end of the cDNA, and NotI digestion was then performed. Both the first and second PCRs consisted of 20 cycles of 98 degrees C for 20 s, 65 degrees C for 30 s and 72 degrees C for 1 min. Amplicons were indexed with the Nextera XT Index kit v2 Set A, pooled in equimolar amounts and quantified on a Qubit 2.0 Fluorometer. Sequencing used the Illumina MiSeq platform with 2x300 bp paired-end reads. In the authors' own workflow: Reads were assigned to V and J genes by highest identity to IMGT reference sequences using Repertoire Genesis software ver.1.0. CDR3 was defined as the region from Cys104 to Phe118 plus Gly119 and was translated, and unique sequence reads were defined by distinct V, J and CDR3 amino acids. Shared V|J combinations were selected when significance was reached in both a Fisher's exact test in edgeR and a Mann Whitney U test. After singletons were removed and 500 repertoire combinations were bootstrapped, the repertoire dissimilarity index was calculated using the R rdi package. TCRdb applied fastp at Q25 and MiXCR to the public reads, then kept only in-frame beta chains. Each CDR3 protein gets just one entry, which takes the most common genes and DNA from the rows behind it. The V and J calls and clone size come from TCRdb's table, not from the authors' own analysis. Present in this sample are a few thousand distinct CDR3 sequences, around a fifth of which were seen just once. The ten largest make up roughly 30% of the sample.

Spanning cysteine to phenylalanine, the CDR3 consists of 16 amino acids. The retained sequence is limited to the CDR3, 48 bases, with the frame set at the first base. Cut back by 1 base and 7 bases, the V and J ends lie 19 bases apart. CDR1 and CDR2 are read off the germline V gene (reference sequence) as SGHKS and YYEKEE. The sequenced material came from tumor tissue. The origin of this receptor is a man aged 50-79 years with esophageal squamous cell carcinoma. The rearrangement joined TRBV5-5 to TRBJ2-3, and TRBD2 may be the D gene, going by 6 matching bases. The sequence in DNA is TGTGCCAGCAGCTTGTTACCGGGCCTAGGGAGGAATACGCAGTATTTT. Its amino acids are CASSLLPGLGRNTQYF.